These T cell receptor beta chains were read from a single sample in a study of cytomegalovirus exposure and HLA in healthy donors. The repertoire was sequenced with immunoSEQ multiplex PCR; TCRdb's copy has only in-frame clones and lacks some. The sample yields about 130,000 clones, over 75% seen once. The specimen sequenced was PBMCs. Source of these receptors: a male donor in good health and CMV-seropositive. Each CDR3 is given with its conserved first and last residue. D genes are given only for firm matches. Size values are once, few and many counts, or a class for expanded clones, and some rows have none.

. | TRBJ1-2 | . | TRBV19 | CASSVSRSDGYTF | TGTGCCAGTAGTGTATCTAGGTCCGATGGCTACACCTTC
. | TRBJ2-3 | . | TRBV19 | CASSLSGTSTDTQYF | TGTGCCAGTAGTCTTTCCGGGACTTCCACAGATACGCAGTATTTT
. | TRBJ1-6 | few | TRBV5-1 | CASSLTFSYNSPLHF | TGCGCCAGCAGCTTGACATTCTCCTATAATTCACCCCTCCACTTT
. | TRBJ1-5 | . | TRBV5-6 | CASSLGGRNQPQHF | TGTGCCAGCAGCTTGGGAGGAAGAAATCAGCCCCAGCATTTT
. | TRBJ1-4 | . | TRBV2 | CASSGDHNEKLFF | TGTGCCAGCAGTGGCGATCATAATGAAAAACTGTTTTTT
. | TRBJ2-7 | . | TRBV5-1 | CASSLGGDVGEQYF | TGCGCCAGCAGCTTAGGAGGGGACGTCGGCGAGCAGTACTTC
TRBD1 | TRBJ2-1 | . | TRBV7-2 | CASSPDRGGYNEQFF | TGTGCCAGCAGCCCTGACAGGGGAGGCTACAATGAGCAGTTCTTC
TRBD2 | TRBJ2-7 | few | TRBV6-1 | CASSVEAGGSYEQYF | TGTGCCAGCAGTGTAGAAGCGGGGGGAAGCTACGAGCAGTACTTC
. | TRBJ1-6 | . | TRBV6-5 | CASSLLGGDNSPLHF | TGTGCCAGCAGCCTCCTCGGGGGGGATAATTCACCCCTCCACTTT
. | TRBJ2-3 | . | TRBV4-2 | CASSPVVGAPADTQYF | TGTGCCAGCAGCCCAGTGGTGGGAGCGCCAGCAGATACGCAGTATTTT
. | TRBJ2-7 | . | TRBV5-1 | CASSLEGGRAYEQYF | TGCGCCAGCAGCTTGGAGGGAGGCCGGGCCTACGAGCAGTACTTC
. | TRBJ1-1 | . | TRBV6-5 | CASSYEAGDTEAFF | TGTGCCAGCAGTTATGAAGCAGGGGACACTGAAGCTTTCTTT
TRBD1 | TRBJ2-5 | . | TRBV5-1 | CASSSDRGFLETQYF | TGCGCCAGCAGCTCTGACAGGGGCTTTTTGGAGACCCAGTACTTC
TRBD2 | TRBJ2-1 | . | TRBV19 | CASSIKGPSGRLYNEQFF | TGTGCCAGTAGTATTAAAGGGCCTAGCGGGAGACTCTACAATGAGCAGTTCTTC
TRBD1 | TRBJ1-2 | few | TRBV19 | CASSISRGDGYTF | TGTGCCAGTAGTATCAGCAGGGGGGATGGCTACACCTTC
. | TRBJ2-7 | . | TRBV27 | CASRPQKLDYRLAYEQYF | TGTGCCAGCAGACCGCAAAAACTCGATTACCGTCTGGCCTACGAGCAGTACTTC
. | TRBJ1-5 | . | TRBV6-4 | CASSEGPGIQPQHF | TGTGCCAGCAGTGAAGGGCCAGGGATCCAGCCCCAGCATTTT
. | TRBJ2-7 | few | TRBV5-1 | CASSSTGSPYEQYF | TGCGCCAGCAGCTCCACAGGGAGTCCCTACGAGCAGTACTTC
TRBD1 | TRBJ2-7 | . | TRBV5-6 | CASSIDRGRGEQYF | TGTGCCAGCAGCATTGACAGGGGGCGCGGCGAGCAGTACTTC
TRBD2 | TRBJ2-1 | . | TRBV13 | CASSLPGGQSNEQFF | TGTGCCAGCAGCTTGCCGGGGGGGCAGTCCAATGAGCAGTTCTTC